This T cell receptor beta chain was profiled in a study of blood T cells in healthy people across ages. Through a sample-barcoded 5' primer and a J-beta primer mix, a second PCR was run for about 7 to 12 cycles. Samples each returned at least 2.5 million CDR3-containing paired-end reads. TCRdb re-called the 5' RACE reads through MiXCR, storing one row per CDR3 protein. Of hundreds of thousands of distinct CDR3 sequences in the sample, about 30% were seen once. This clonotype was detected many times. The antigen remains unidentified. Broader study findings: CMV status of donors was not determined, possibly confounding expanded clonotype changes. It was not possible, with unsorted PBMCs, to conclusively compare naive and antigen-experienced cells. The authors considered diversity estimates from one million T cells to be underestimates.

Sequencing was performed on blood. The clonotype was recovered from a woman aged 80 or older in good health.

The CDR3 region has the DNA TGCAGTGCTAGAGATGGAGCGGGGGAGGTGGAGACCCAGTACTTC. It encodes CSARDGAGEVETQYF. The chain combines TRBV20-1 with TRBJ2-5, with TRBD2 matching over 8 bases. Germline CDR1 DFQATT, CDR2 SNEGSKA (reference sequence). The CDR3 is 15 residues long. J gave up 5 bases and V 0 bases, and 8 bases lay outside the gene matches.